Reported below is one TCR beta chain. This clonotype is described as medium-sized (0.01 to 0.1%). No antigen is known for it. There are no base qualities to consult, and no much larger clone falls within one base. This entry comes from a study of yellow fever vaccine responses in identical twins (dated by TCRdb to the late 2010s). About the investigation overall: In identical twins, the study followed T cell clones that responded to the vaccine with precision.

Overall results and qualifications from the work: The authors reported that the T cell response to vaccination in identical twins appeared partly convergent and partly personalized.

V and J are truncated by 0 bases and 8 bases respectively, leaving an intervening sequence of 11 bases. The germline V gene encodes CDR1 SGHNT and CDR2 YENEEA. From cysteine to phenylalanine, the CDR3 is 15 amino acids long. Only the CDR3 part of the read is kept: 45 bases, read in frame from the first base. The library was prepared using RT-PCR. The reads were generated on an Illumina HiSeq 2500. TCRdb reworked the public reads: Q25 trimming with fastp, MiXCR clone assembly, productive beta chains retained. Each CDR3 protein appears once, grouped with its most common genes and DNA. This sample gives roughly 18,000 distinct CDR3 sequences in total; under 80% of them show up just once. The top ten clonotypes cover 7% to 8% of the sample.

Source: T cells from blood (PBMCs), unsorted or a sorted subset (not recorded which), taken before or after yellow fever vaccination (not recorded which). This sequence uses TRBV11-3 and TRBJ1-6; the D region possibly corresponds to TRBD1 (5 bases align). The receptor was isolated from a woman aged 18-29 years who received the yellow fever vaccine. Donor details come from another sample of the same person, matched by shared clones. CDR3 reads: CASSLDPAGYSPLHF. The base sequence is TGTGCCAGCAGCTTAGACCCGGCAGGGTATTCACCCCTCCACTTT.